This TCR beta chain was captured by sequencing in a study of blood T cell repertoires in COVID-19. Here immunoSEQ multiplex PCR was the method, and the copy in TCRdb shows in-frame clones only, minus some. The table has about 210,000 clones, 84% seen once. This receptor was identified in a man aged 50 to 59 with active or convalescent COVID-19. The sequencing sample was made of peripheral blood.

CDR3 in amino acids: CASSLRQASYEQYF. The CDR3 DNA follows: TGCGCCAGCAGCTTGAGACAGGCATCCTACGAGCAGTACTTC. The gene calls are TRBV5-1 and TRBJ2-7, with D possibly matching TRBD1 (6 bases). Between the trimmed V and J ends, which lost 1 base and 1 base, there was a span of 9 bases. Looked up from germline, CDR1 is SGHRS and CDR2 is YFSETQ. CDR3 length: 14 residues.